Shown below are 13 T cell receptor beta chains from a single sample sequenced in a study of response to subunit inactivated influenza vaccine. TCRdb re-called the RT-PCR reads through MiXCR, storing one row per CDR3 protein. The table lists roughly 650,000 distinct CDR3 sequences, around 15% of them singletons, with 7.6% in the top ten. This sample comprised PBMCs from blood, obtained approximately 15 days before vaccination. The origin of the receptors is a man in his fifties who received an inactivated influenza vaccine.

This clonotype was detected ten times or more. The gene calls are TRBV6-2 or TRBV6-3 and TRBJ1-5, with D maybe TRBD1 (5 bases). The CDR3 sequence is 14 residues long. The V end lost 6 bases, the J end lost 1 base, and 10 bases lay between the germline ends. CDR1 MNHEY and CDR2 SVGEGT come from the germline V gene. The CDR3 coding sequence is TGTGCCAGCAGCCCGTGGGACAGCAATCAGCCCCAGCATTTT. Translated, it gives CASSPWDSNQPQHF.

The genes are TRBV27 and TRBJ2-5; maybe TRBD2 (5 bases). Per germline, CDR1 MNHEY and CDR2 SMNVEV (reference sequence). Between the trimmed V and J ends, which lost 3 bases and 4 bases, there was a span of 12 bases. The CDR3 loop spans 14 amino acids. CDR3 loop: CASSLRRRGETQYF. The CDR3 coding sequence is TGTGCCAGCAGTTTGAGGCGTCGGGGAGAGACCCAGTACTTC.

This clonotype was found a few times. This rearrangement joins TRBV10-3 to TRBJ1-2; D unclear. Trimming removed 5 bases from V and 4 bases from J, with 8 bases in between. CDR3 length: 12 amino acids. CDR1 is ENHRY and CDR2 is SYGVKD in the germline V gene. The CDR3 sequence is CAISTVPYGYTF. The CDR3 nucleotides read TGTGCCATCAGTACAGTCCCCTATGGCTACACCTTC.

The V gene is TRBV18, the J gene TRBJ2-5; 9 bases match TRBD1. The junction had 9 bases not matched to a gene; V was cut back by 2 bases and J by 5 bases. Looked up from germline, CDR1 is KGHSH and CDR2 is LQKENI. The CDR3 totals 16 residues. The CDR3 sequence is CASSPLTGGFRETQYF. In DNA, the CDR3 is TGTGCCAGCTCACCATTAACAGGGGGCTTCAGGGAGACCCAGTACTTC.

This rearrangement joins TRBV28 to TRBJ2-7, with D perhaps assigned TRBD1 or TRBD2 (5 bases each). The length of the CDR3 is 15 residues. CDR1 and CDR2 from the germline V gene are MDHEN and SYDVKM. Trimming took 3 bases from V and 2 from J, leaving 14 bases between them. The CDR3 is CASSFVRDGAYEQYF. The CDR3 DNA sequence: TGTGCCAGCAGTTTTGTTCGGGACGGAGCCTACGAGCAGTACTTC. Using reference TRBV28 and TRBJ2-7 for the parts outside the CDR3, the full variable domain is DVKVTQSSRYLVKRTGEKVFLECVQDMDHENMFWYRQDPGLGLRLIYFSYDVKMKEKGDIPEGYSVSREKKERFSLILESASTNQTSMYLCASSFVRDGAYEQYFGPGTRLTVT.

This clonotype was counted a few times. Here the CDR3 reads CASSYSESGDGLNEQFF. The CDR3 region has the DNA TGTGCCAGCAGTTACTCGGAGAGCGGGGACGGGTTAAATGAGCAGTTCTTC. The chain couples TRBV6-5 to TRBJ2-1, with TRBD2 matching 7 bases. Germline V lookup: CDR1 MNHEY, CDR2 SVGAGI. V shed 0 bases, J shed 7 bases, and the junction held 12 bases outside the gene matches. CDR3 length equals 17 residues.

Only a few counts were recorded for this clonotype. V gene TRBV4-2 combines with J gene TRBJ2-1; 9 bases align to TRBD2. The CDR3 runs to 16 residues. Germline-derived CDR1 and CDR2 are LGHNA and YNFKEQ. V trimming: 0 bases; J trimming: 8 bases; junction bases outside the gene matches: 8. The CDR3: CASSQDAGGLVDEQFF. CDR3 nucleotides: TGTGCCAGCAGCCAAGACGCGGGAGGGTTGGTGGATGAGCAGTTCTTC.

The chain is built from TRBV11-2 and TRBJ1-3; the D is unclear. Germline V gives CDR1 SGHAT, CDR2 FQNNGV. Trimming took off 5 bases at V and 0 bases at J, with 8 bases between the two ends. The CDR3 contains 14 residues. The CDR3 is CASSHYSSGNTIYF. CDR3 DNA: TGTGCCAGCAGCCACTACAGCTCTGGAAACACCATATATTTT.

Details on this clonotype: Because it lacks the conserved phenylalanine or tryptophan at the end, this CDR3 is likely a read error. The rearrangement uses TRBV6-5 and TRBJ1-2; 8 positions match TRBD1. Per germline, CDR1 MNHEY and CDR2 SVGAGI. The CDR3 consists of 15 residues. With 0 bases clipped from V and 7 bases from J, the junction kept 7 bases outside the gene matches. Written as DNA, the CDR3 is TGTGCCAGCAGTTACTCGACAGGGGTTATAGGTGGCTACACCTGC. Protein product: CASSYSTGVIGGYTC.

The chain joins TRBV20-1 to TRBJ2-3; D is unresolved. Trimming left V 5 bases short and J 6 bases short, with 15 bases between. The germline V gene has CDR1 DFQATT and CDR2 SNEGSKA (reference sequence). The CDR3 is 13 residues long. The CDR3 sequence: CSAFPPNHDTQYF. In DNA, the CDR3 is TGCAGTGCTTTCCCTCCCAACCATGATACGCAGTATTTT.

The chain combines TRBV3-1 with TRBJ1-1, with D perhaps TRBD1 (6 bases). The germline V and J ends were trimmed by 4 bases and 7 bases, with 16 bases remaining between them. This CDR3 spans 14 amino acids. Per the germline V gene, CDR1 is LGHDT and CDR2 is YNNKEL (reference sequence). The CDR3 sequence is CASSLQGGSLEAFF. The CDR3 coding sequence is TGTGCCAGCAGCCTACAGGGAGGGTCCCTTGAAGCTTTCTTT.

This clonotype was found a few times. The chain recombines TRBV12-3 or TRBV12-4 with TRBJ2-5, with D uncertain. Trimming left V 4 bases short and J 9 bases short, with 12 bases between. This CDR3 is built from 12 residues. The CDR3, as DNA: TGTGCCAGCAGTTCCACCCCTACGGCCCAGTACTTC. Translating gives CASSSTPTAQYF.

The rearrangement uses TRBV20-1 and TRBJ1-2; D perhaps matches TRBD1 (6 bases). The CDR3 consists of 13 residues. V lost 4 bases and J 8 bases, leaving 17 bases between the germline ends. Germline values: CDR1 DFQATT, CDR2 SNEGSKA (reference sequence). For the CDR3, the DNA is TGCAGTGCTATGGACAGACCGCCGAGGGGCTACACCTTC. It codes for CSAMDRPPRGYTF.